This is a list of T cell receptor beta chains from one sample in a study of blood T cell repertoires in COVID-19. Only in-frame clones appear in the TCRdb table, and some are missing; sequencing was by immunoSEQ multiplex PCR. This table has 70,000 to 75,000 clones, 88% appearing once. The sample comprised peripheral blood. The receptors were gathered from a human donor in a cohort sampled during active COVID-19. CDR3s include the opening cysteine and the closing phenylalanine or tryptophan. Each record gives: D gene, V gene, J gene, clone size, CDR3 protein, CDR3 DNA. D genes are given only for firm matches. Clone size, where shown, is once, few, many, or a class for clones that have expanded.

D: NA; V: TRBV7-3; J: TRBJ2-5; size: NA; CDR3: CASSPVERAHQETQYF; DNA: TGTGCCAGCAGCCCGGTTGAGAGGGCGCACCAAGAGACCCAGTACTTC
D: TRBD1; V: TRBV27; J: TRBJ1-6; size: NA; CDR3: CASSQGQGGPPLHF; DNA: TGTGCCAGCTCCCAGGGGCAGGGGGGTCCACCCCTCCACTTT
D: NA; V: TRBV2; J: TRBJ2-6; size: NA; CDR3: CASSEVGAGANVLTF; DNA: TGTGCCAGCAGTGAAGTAGGGGCTGGGGCCAACGTCCTGACTTTC
D: NA; V: TRBV5-4; J: TRBJ2-1; size: NA; CDR3: CASSPKRAPAYNEQFF; DNA: TGTGCCAGCAGCCCCAAGCGGGCTCCCGCCTACAATGAGCAGTTCTTC
D: NA; V: TRBV12-3/TRBV12-4; J: TRBJ1-5; size: NA; CDR3: CASSRPGNQPQHF; DNA: TGTGCCAGCAGTCGTCCGGGTAATCAGCCCCAGCATTTT
D: NA; V: TRBV13; J: TRBJ1-6; size: NA; CDR3: CASSHRDSNSPLHF; DNA: TGTGCCAGCAGCCACCGGGACTCTAATTCACCCCTCCACTTT
D: NA; V: TRBV19; J: TRBJ2-5; size: once; CDR3: CASRYSDYNQETQYF; DNA: TGTGCCAGTAGGTATAGCGACTACAATCAAGAGACCCAGTACTTC
D: TRBD2; V: TRBV5-4; J: TRBJ2-1; size: NA; CDR3: CASSPEIRTSNEQFF; DNA: TGTGCCAGCAGCCCGGAAATTAGGACTAGCAATGAGCAGTTCTTC
D: TRBD1; V: TRBV19; J: TRBJ2-6; size: NA; CDR3: CATSRTGGAGANVLTF; DNA: TGTGCCACCAGTAGGACAGGGGGTGCTGGGGCCAACGTCCTGACTTTC
D: NA; V: TRBV5-6; J: TRBJ2-1; size: NA; CDR3: CASSLDSGSYNEQFF; DNA: TGTGCCAGCAGCTTGGACAGCGGATCCTACAATGAGCAGTTCTTC